This entry lists 9 T cell receptor beta chains sequenced from one sample in a study of T cells in localized non-small cell lung cancer (dated by TCRdb to the early 2020s). Library preparation was by the immunoSEQ multiplex PCR assay. The table comes from immuneACCESS by way of TCRdb, which keeps in-frame sequences with V and J called. Part of the clones is missing from these tables; in studies checked, under half for an unresolved V gene and the rest for unknown reasons. The sample has 14,000 or so clones on record, around 90% of them singletons. Of the sample, 2.7% is held by the ten largest clones. This specimen was peripheral blood mononuclear cells, taken before any cancer treatment. These TCRs come from a man aged 40-75 years with stage III lung adenocarcinoma.

This chain links TRBV6-5 with TRBJ1-2; tentatively, D is TRBD1 (5 bases). CDR1 is MNHEY and CDR2 is SVGAGI in the germline V gene. The CDR3 is made up of 13 amino acids. V gave up 2 bases and J gave up 4 bases, with 8 bases separating them. CDR3: CASSYVGTYGYTF. Written as DNA, the CDR3 is TGTGCCAGCAGTTACGTCGGGACCTATGGCTACACCTTC.

The chain uses TRBV11-3 and TRBJ2-2; the match to TRBD1 covers 8 bases. V gave up 5 bases and J gave up 1 base; unmatched junction bases: 6. Germline CDR1 reads SGHNT; CDR2 reads YENEEA. CDR3 length: 16 amino acids. CDR3 amino acids: CASSPQGAGNTGELFF. The CDR3 DNA sequence: TGTGCCAGCAGCCCCCAGGGGGCCGGGAACACCGGGGAGCTGTTTTTT.

The rearrangement uses TRBV5-1 and TRBJ1-1; maybe TRBD1 (6 bases). V lost 4 bases to trimming and J lost 3 bases, with 19 bases between them. In germline, CDR1 is SGHRS, CDR2 YFSETQ. The CDR3 covers 16 residues. In DNA, the CDR3 is TGCGCCAGCAGCCCCCGAGGTCTGGGGGCGGACACTGAAGCTTTCTTT. Protein sequence: CASSPRGLGADTEAFF.

V is TRBV7-2 and J is TRBJ2-2; D may be TRBD1 (6 bases). CDR3 length: 16 residues. Trimming took off 5 bases at V and 0 bases at J, with 13 bases between the two ends. The germline V gene has CDR1 SGHTA and CDR2 FQGNSA. The CDR3 nucleotides are TGTGCCAGCAGCACGCGGACAGTAGCGAACACCGGGGAGCTGTTTTTT. It yields the protein CASSTRTVANTGELFF. Supplemented by reference TRBV7-2 and TRBJ2-2, the full variable domain reads GAGVSQSPSNKVTEKGKDVELRCDPISGHTALYWYRQSLGQGLEFLIYFQGNSAPDKSGLPSDRFSAERTGGSVSTLTIQRTQQEDSAVYLCASSTRTVANTGELFFGEGSRLTVL.

The chain is built from TRBV5-4 and TRBJ2-2; D is ambiguous. The CDR3 runs 14 residues. CDR1 and CDR2 (germline): SGHNT, YYREEE (reference sequence). Trimming left V 0 bases short and J 2 bases short, with 5 bases between. Here the CDR3 reads CASSLEVNTGELFF. CDR3 DNA sequence: TGTGCCAGCAGCTTGGAAGTAAACACCGGGGAGCTGTTTTTT.

The gene calls are TRBV6-6 and TRBJ1-1; 8 positions match TRBD1. CDR1 is MNHNY and CDR2 is SVGAGI in the germline V gene (reference sequence). V shed 6 bases, J shed 1 base, and the junction held 4 bases outside the gene matches. The CDR3 length is 14 residues. CDR3 in DNA: TGTGCCAGCAGCCCCGGGACAGGGAACACTGAAGCTTTCTTT. This codes for CASSPGTGNTEAFF.

The genes are TRBV4-1 and TRBJ1-5, with D tentatively TRBD1 (6 bases). Germline CDR1 reads MGHRA; CDR2 reads YSYEKL. V dropped 3 bases and J dropped 6 bases, with 18 bases sitting between them. The CDR3 has 16 residues. CDR3: CASSHADRPRGQPQHF. The CDR3 nucleotides are TGCGCCAGCAGCCACGCGGACAGACCCCGGGGTCAGCCCCAGCATTTT.

The chain is built from TRBV27 and TRBJ2-1, with no clear D. V was clipped by 6 bases and J by 15 bases, with 24 bases between them. The CDR3 is 14 residues long. The germline gives CDR1 MNHEY, CDR2 SMNVEV (reference sequence). The DNA for the CDR3 is TGTGCCAGCAGCCGCCGTGGGTCGGCATCGCGTCTGTTCTTC. Translating gives CASSRRGSASRLFF.

This rearrangement joins TRBV7-9 to TRBJ1-2, with 7 positions matching TRBD1. The V gene's germline CDR1 is SEHNR and CDR2 FQNEAQ (reference sequence). The V and J ends lost 5 bases and 0 bases, in that order; junction bases with no gene match: 9. The CDR3 extends over 16 amino acids. Here the CDR3 reads CASSTTDRPANYGYTF. CDR3 in DNA: TGTGCCAGCAGCACGACGGACAGGCCCGCTAACTATGGCTACACCTTC.